These T cell receptor beta chains were read from a single sample in a study of Tregs in tolerant kidney transplant recipients. Profiled with immunoSEQ multiplex PCR; TCRdb holds only in-frame clones, not every one. The sample includes about 78,000 clones, approximately 90% seen only once; the top ten take around 0.32%. The material sequenced was Tregs from blood, taken before the transplant. These receptor sequences come from a human donor who received a combined kidney and bone marrow transplant. CDR3s include the opening cysteine and the closing phenylalanine or tryptophan.

>TRBV2
CASRLTSGRASYEQYF
>TRBV5-1
CASSGSQGGLSEQYF
>TRBV27
CASSWTPSYNSPLHF
>TRBV5-1
CASSLGTSYGYTF
>TRBV7-2
CASSLEDRSSYEQYF
>TRBV7-6
CASSLWGGTGAEAFF
>TRBV12-1
CASSFKRAESYEQYF
>TRBV28
CASKVSAYEQYF
>TRBV6-4
CASSAGRGLGYTF
>TRBV28
CASSFGGTITQYF
>TRBV21-1
CASSKEVLGLAGGSGEQYF
>TRBV27
CASSTMSGAPGNEQFF
>TRBV19
CASSIDIGGQGQETQYF
>TRBV10-2
CASSPRENYGYTF
>TRBV19
CASSIWLAEEQYF
>TRBV28
CASSLSHRRTGELFF
>TRBV18
CASSPPGGAETETQYF
>TRBV11-2
CASSFTVNVNQPQHF
>TRBV7-9
CASSLGRQVRNTEAFF
>TRBV5-6
CASSLRGLSSYNEQFF
>TRBV30
CAWKADAYNEQFF
>TRBV7-6
CASKKDRGTAGNTIYF
>TRBV28
CASSFSGTGVNEKLFF
>TRBV18
CASSPPPAGEGNEQFF
>TRBV7-2
CASSLVRGGYTF
>TRBV6-1
CASSGTEYTEAFF
>TRBV7-9
CASSLTSGTYEQYF
>TRBV18
CASSPRRTSANTGELFF
>TRBV15
CATSRGEVTYEQYF
>TRBV11-1
CASSFGYTDTQYF
>TRBV28
CASSPEGRGARETQYF
>TRBV4-2
CASSHWNSGSSGTGELFF
>TRBV28
CASFGLISGNTIYF
>TRBV7-2
CASSRQGALDEQFF
>TRBV6-5
CASSSGRGRGGELFF
>TRBV4-3
CASSQGTGVHEQYF
>TRBV6-5
CASSYSARGLIHEQYF
>TRBV5-4
CASSLSRGDYGYTF
>TRBV28
CASSLSPGARYEQYF
>TRBV11-2
CASSAALTDTQYF